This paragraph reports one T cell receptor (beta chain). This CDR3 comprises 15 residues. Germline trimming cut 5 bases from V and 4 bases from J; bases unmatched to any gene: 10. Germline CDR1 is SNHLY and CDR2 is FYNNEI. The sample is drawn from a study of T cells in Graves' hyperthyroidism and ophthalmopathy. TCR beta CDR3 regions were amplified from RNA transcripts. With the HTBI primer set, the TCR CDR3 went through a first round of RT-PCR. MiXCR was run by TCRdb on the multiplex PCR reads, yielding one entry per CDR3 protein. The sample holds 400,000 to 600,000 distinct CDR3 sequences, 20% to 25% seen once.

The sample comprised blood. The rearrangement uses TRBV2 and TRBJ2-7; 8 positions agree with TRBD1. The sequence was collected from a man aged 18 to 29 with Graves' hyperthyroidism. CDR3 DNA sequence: TGTGCCAGCAGTTTGGAGGGCAGGGGGCTTTACGAGCAGTACTTC. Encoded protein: CASSLEGRGLYEQYF.